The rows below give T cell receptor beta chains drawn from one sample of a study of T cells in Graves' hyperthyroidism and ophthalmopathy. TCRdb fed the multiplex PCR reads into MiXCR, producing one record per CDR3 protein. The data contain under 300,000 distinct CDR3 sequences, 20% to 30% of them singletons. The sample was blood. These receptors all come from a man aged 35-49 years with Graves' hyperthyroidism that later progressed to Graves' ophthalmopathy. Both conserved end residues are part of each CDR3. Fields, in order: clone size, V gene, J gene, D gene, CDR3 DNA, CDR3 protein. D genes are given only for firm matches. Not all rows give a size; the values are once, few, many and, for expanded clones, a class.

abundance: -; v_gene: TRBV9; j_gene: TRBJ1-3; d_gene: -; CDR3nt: TGTGCCAGCAGCGTAGCTGGAACCGAAGACACCATATATTTT; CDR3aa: CASSVAGTEDTIYF
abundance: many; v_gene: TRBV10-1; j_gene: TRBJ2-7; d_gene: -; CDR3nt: TGCACCACTCCCGGCTACGAGCAGTACTTC; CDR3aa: CTTPGYEQYF
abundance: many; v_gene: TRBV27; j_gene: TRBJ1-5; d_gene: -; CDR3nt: TGTGCCAGCAGTTTAGGGGCAGCCACCAATCAGCCCCAGCATTTT; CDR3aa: CASSLGAATNQPQHF
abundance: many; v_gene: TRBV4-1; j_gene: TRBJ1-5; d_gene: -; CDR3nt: TGCGCCAGCAGCCAAGGACAGTATAGCAATCAGCCCCAGCATTTT; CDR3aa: CASSQGQYSNQPQHF
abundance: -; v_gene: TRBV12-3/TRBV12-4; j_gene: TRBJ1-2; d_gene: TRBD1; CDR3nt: TGTGCCAGCCACGGACAGGGCGACTATGGCTACACCTTC; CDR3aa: CASHGQGDYGYTF
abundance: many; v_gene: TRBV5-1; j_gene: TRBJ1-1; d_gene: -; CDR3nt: TGCGCCAGCAGCTTGTTGGGCTATTCTGAAGCTTTCTTT; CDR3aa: CASSLLGYSEAFF
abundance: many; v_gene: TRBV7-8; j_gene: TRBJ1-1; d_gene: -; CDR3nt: TGTGCCAGCAGCCCCCGACCCCGGTCCGAACCGAACACTGAAGCTTTCTTT; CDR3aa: CASSPRPRSEPNTEAFF
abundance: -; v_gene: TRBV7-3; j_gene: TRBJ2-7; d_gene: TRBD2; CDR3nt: TGTGCCAGCAGCGTGGGACTAGCGGGGCCCTACGAGCAGTACTTC; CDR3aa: CASSVGLAGPYEQYF
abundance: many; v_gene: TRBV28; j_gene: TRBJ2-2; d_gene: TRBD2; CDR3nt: TGTGCCAGCAGTTTATCGGGACTAGCGGCAGAGAACACCGGGGAGCTGTTTTTT; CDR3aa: CASSLSGLAAENTGELFF
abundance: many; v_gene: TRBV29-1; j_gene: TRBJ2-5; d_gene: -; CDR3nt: TGCAGCGTTGTAGACCAAGAGACCCAGTACTTC; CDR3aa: CSVVDQETQYF
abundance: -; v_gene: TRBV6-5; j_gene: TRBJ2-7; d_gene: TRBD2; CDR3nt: TGTGCCAGCAGTTACCAGCGGGGGGGACGCGAGCAGTACTTC; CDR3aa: CASSYQRGGREQYF
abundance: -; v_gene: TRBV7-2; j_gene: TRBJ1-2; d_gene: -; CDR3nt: TGTGCCAGCAGCTTACGGGGTGGGGACTATGGCTACACCTTC; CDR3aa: CASSLRGGDYGYTF
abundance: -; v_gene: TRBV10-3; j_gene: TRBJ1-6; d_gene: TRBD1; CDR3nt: TGTGCCATACAGCTAGGACAGGATTCACCCCTCCACTTT; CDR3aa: CAIQLGQDSPLHF
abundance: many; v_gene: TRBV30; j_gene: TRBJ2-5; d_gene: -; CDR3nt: TGTGCCTGGAGTACTTGGGGGACCCAAGAGACCCAGTACTTC; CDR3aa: CAWSTWGTQETQYF
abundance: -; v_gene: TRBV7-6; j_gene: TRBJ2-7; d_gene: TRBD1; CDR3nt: TGTGCCAGCAGCTCCGTACCTGGGACAGCCTACGAGCAGTACTTC; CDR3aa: CASSSVPGTAYEQYF
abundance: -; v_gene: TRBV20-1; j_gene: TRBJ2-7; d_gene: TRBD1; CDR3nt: TGCAGTGCTCGTCACCGGGACAGGGGAATCTACGAGCAGTACTTC; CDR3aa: CSARHRDRGIYEQYF
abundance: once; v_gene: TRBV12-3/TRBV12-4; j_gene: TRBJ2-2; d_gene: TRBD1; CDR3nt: TGTGCCACCGATACCGGGACAGGGACCGGGGAGCTGTTTTTT; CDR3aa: CATDTGTGTGELFF
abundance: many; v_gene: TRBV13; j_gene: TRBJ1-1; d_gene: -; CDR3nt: TGTGCCAGCAGCTTTCAATCACGGATCACTGAAGCTTTCTTT; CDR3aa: CASSFQSRITEAFF
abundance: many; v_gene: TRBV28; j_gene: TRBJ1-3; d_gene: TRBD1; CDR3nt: TGTGCCAGCAGTTTATCCCCAGGGGGCGGAAACACCATATATTTT; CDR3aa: CASSLSPGGGNTIYF
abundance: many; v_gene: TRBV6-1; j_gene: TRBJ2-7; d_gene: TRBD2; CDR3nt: TGTGCCAGCAGACAACTAGCGGGGGGGGCCTACGAGCAGTACTTC; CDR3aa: CASRQLAGGAYEQYF
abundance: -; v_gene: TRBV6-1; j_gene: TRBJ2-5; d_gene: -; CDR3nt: TGTGCCAGCAGAGACGGGGGCGGAGAGACCCAGTACTTC; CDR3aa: CASRDGGGETQYF
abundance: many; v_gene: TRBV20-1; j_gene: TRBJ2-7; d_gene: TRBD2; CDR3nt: TGCAGTGCTATTTATGAGACTAGCGCCTCCTACGAGCAGTACTTC; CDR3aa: CSAIYETSASYEQYF
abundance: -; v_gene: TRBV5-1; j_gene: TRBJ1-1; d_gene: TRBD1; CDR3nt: TGCGCCAGCAGCTCACAGGGGGCGGGCACTGAAGCTTTCTTT; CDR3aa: CASSSQGAGTEAFF
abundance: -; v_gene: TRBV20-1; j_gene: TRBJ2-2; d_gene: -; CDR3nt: TGCAGTGCTAGTCAGGGCGGTAAACCCGGGGAGCTGTTTTTT; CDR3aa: CSASQGGKPGELFF
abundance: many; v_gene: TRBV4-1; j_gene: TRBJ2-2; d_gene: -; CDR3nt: TGCGCCAGCAGCCAAGGGACCGCCTGGGGGGAGCTGTTTTTT; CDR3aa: CASSQGTAWGELFF
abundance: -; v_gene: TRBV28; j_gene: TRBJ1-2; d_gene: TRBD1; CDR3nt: TGTGCCAGCAGAAGAGGGGGGACAGGGAACTATGGCTACACCTTC; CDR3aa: CASRRGGTGNYGYTF
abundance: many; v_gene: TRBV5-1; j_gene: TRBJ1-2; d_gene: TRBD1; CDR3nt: TGCGCCAGCGACGACCCGGGACAGCCAAACTATGGCTACACCTTC; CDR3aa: CASDDPGQPNYGYTF
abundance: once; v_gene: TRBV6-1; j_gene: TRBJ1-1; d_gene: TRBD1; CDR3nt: TGTGCCAGCAAAAATAGGGGGCAGAACACTGAAGCTTTCTTT; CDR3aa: CASKNRGQNTEAFF
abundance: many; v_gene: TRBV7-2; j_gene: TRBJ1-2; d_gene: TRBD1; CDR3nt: TGTGCCAGCAGCTTCCGGGACAGGGAAGCCTATGGCTACACCTTC; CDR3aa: CASSFRDREAYGYTF
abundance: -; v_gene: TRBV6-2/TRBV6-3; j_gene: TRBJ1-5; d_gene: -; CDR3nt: TGTGCCAGCGCCCGAATGGGACTTGGCGGACAGTTCAATCAGCCCCAGCATTTT; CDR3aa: CASARMGLGGQFNQPQHF
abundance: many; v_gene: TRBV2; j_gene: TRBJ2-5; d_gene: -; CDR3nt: TGTGCCAGCGAGAGGGGAAAGGTGTACCAAGAGACCCAGTACTTC; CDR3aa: CASERGKVYQETQYF
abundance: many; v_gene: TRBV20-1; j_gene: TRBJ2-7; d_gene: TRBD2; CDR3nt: TGCAGTGCTTATCCGGGACTAGCGGGGGATGAGCAGTACTTC; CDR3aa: CSAYPGLAGDEQYF
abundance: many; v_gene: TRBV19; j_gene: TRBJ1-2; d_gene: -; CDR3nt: TGTGCCAGTAGAACGGTAGCGACAGCGGGTAACTATGGCTACACCTTC; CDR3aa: CASRTVATAGNYGYTF